This is a list of T cell receptor beta chains from one sample in a study of T cells in Graves' hyperthyroidism and ophthalmopathy. TCRdb recomputed calls from the multiplex PCR reads with MiXCR, one row per CDR3 protein. The table includes fewer than 400,000 distinct CDR3 sequences, approximately 14% detected once. The sequenced material came from blood. The source is a woman between 18 and 30 years old with Graves' hyperthyroidism that later progressed to Graves' ophthalmopathy. Both conserved end residues are trimmed from each CDR3.

v_call: TRBV6-1; j_call: TRBJ1-1; cdr3_aa: ASSEAGWGSRDTEAF
v_call: TRBV28; j_call: TRBJ1-6; cdr3_aa: ASRPGQGYSPLH
v_call: TRBV6-6; j_call: TRBJ2-7; cdr3_aa: ASSYFPTGDPYEQY
v_call: TRBV2; j_call: TRBJ1-1; cdr3_aa: ASSEAGPSAEAF
v_call: TRBV28; j_call: TRBJ2-1; cdr3_aa: ASNPGQGGEQF
v_call: TRBV9; j_call: TRBJ2-3; cdr3_aa: ASSVASGSRNTQY
v_call: TRBV7-9; j_call: TRBJ2-3; cdr3_aa: ASSSRLAGGSPDTQY
v_call: TRBV2; j_call: TRBJ2-3; cdr3_aa: ASRPRDGRTDTQY
v_call: TRBV2; j_call: TRBJ2-7; cdr3_aa: ASSPSRTGGFAQY
v_call: TRBV6-1; j_call: TRBJ1-2; cdr3_aa: ASSQDGNYGYT
v_call: TRBV6-2/TRBV6-3; j_call: TRBJ2-3; cdr3_aa: ASRRFTDTQY
v_call: TRBV5-1; j_call: TRBJ2-6; cdr3_aa: ASSLGGGANVLT
v_call: TRBV10-1; j_call: TRBJ2-1; cdr3_aa: ASSEPGLAGVSSNEQF
v_call: TRBV25-1; j_call: TRBJ2-7; cdr3_aa: ASRAARGTYEQY
v_call: TRBV6-2/TRBV6-3; j_call: TRBJ2-1; cdr3_aa: ASSTGGRWNEQF